These T cell receptor beta chains were read from a single sample in a study of PD-L1 blockade in urothelial cancer. Assay: immunoSEQ multiplex PCR; the TCRdb copy retains only in-frame clones and omits some. This sample has 95,000 to 100,000 clones; around 86% occur once, and the top ten carry 2%. Sequencing used PBMCs, obtained around atezolizumab (anti-PD-L1) treatment. All receptors come from a man aged 60 to 69 with urothelial cancer. The CDR3 runs from the conserved cysteine through the conserved F or W. Fields, in order: clone size, J gene, V gene, D gene, CDR3 DNA, CDR3 protein. D genes are given only for firm matches. Expanded clones are given a class, and other clones once, few, many or no size at all.

size: .
J: TRBJ2-7
V: TRBV27
D: .
DNA: TGTGCCAGCAGTCCGATAGGCGGTCTTTTCCACGAGCAGTACTTC
CDR3: CASSPIGGLFHEQYF

size: once
J: TRBJ2-7
V: TRBV18
D: TRBD2
DNA: TGTGCCAGCTCACCAGGGACTAGCGACCACGAGCAGTACTTC
CDR3: CASSPGTSDHEQYF

size: .
J: TRBJ2-4
V: TRBV7-2
D: TRBD1
DNA: TGTGCCAGCAGAGCAGGGGGTGACAAAAACATTCAGTACTTC
CDR3: CASRAGGDKNIQYF

size: .
J: TRBJ2-2
V: TRBV4-1
D: TRBD1
DNA: TGCGCCAGCAGCTCCGGGACAGGGGTAACCGGGGAGCTGTTTTTT
CDR3: CASSSGTGVTGELFF

size: .
J: TRBJ1-2
V: TRBV25-1
D: .
DNA: TGTGCCAGCAGCGGGACTTTGGATCACTATGGCTACACCTTC
CDR3: CASSGTLDHYGYTF

size: .
J: TRBJ2-3
V: TRBV2
D: .
DNA: TGTGCCAGCAGTCCCCGACCCGGGGATACGCAGTATTTT
CDR3: CASSPRPGDTQYF

size: few
J: TRBJ2-7
V: TRBV19
D: TRBD1
DNA: TGTGCCAGTCAATTTATTCCCGGGACAGGGGGGAGGGAGCAGTACTTC
CDR3: CASQFIPGTGGREQYF

size: .
J: TRBJ2-5
V: TRBV11-3
D: TRBD2
DNA: TGTGCCAGCAGCGAGAGACTAGCGGGAGGCCAAGAGACCCAGTACTTC
CDR3: CASSERLAGGQETQYF

size: .
J: TRBJ2-1
V: TRBV19
D: .
DNA: TGTGCCAGTAGTACAATCCTAGGGACAAACAATGAGCAGTTCTTC
CDR3: CASSTILGTNNEQFF

size: .
J: TRBJ1-1
V: TRBV15
D: .
DNA: TGTGCCACCAGCTTAGGGAGGACTGAAGCTTTCTTT
CDR3: CATSLGRTEAFF

size: .
J: TRBJ1-5
V: TRBV4-1
D: .
DNA: TGCGCCAGCAGCCCCGCTAGATTCATTAGCAATCAGCCCCAGCATTTT
CDR3: CASSPARFISNQPQHF

size: .
J: TRBJ2-7
V: TRBV5-1
D: TRBD2
DNA: TGCGCCAGCAGCCCACTAGCGGGAGAGGAGTACGAGCAGTACTTC
CDR3: CASSPLAGEEYEQYF

size: .
J: TRBJ2-5
V: TRBV2
D: .
DNA: TGTGCCAGCAGTGAAGCTACGAGAGGAGAGACCCAGTACTTC
CDR3: CASSEATRGETQYF

size: .
J: TRBJ2-5
V: TRBV5-1
D: TRBD2
DNA: TGCGCCAGCAGCTTCGGACTAGCGGTGCCGCAAGAGACCCAGTACTTC
CDR3: CASSFGLAVPQETQYF

size: .
J: TRBJ2-3
V: TRBV15
D: .
DNA: TGTGCCACCAGCAGAGATCTCTCGGGATCTCCCGGGGATACGCAGTATTTT
CDR3: CATSRDLSGSPGDTQYF

size: .
J: TRBJ1-2
V: TRBV18
D: TRBD1
DNA: TGTGCCAGCTCGCCCTTGGGACAGGGCCACTATGGCTACACCTTC
CDR3: CASSPLGQGHYGYTF

size: .
J: TRBJ2-2
V: TRBV6-6
D: TRBD1
DNA: TGTGCCAGCAGGCCCGGGACAGTTAACACCGGGGAGCTGTTTTTT
CDR3: CASRPGTVNTGELFF

size: few
J: TRBJ1-2
V: TRBV9
D: .
DNA: TGTGCCAGCAGCCGCGAAGCGTCTACTAACTATGGCTACACCTTC
CDR3: CASSREASTNYGYTF

size: .
J: TRBJ1-1
V: TRBV6-5
D: .
DNA: TGTGCCAGCAGTTACAGGGAGGAAACTGAAGCTTTCTTT
CDR3: CASSYREETEAFF

size: few
J: TRBJ1-1
V: TRBV11-3
D: .
DNA: TGTGCCAGCAGTCAGTATAACACTGAAGCTTTCTTT
CDR3: CASSQYNTEAFF